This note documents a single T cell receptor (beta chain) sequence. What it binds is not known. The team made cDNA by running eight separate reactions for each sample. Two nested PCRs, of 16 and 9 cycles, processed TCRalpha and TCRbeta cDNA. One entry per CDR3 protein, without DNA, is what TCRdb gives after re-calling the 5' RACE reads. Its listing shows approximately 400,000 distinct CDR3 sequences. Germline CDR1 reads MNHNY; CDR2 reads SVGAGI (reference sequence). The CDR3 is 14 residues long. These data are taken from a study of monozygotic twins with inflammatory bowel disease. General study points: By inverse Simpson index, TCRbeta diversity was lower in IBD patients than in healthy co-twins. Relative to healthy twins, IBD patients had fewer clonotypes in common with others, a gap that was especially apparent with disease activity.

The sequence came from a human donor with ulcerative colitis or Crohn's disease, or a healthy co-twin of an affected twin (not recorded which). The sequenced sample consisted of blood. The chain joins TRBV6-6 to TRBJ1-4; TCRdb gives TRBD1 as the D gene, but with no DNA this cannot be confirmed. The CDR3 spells CASIGQFGSEKLFF.